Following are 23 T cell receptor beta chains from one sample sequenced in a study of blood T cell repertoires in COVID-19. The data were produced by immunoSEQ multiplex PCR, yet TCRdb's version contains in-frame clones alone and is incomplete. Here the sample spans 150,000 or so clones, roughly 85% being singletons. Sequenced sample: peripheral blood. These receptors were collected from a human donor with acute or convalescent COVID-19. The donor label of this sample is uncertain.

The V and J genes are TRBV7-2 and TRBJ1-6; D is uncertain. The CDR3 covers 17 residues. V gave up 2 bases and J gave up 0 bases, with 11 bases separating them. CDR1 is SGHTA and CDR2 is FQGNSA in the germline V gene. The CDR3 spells CASSLTVRSSYNSPLHF. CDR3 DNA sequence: TGTGCCAGCAGCTTAACTGTTCGGAGCTCCTATAATTCACCCCTCCACTTT.

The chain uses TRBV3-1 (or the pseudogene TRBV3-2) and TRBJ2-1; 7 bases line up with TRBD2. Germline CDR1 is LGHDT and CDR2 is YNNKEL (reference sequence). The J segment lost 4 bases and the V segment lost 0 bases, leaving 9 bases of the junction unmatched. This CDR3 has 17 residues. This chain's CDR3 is CASSQEIIAGQYNEQFF. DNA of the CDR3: TGTGCCAGCAGCCAAGAGATAATAGCGGGTCAATACAATGAGCAGTTCTTC.

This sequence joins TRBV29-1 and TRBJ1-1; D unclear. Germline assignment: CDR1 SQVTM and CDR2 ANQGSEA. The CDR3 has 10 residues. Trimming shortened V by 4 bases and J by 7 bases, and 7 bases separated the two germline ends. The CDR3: CSVGDIEAFF. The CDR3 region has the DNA TGCAGCGTTGGAGACATTGAAGCTTTCTTT.

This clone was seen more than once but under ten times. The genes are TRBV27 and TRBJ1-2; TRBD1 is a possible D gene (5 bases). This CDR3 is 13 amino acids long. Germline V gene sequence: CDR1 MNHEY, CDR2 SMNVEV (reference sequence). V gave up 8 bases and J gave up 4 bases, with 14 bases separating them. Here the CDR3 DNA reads TGTGCCAGCGGTACGCGGACAAGCTATGGCTACACCTTC. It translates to CASGTRTSYGYTF.

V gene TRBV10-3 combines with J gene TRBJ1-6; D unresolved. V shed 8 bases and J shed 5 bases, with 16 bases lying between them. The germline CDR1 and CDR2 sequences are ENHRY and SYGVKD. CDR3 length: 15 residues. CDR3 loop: CAISSGSGNNSPLHF. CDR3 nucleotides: TGTGCCATCTCTTCGGGTTCGGGAAATAATTCACCCCTCCACTTT.

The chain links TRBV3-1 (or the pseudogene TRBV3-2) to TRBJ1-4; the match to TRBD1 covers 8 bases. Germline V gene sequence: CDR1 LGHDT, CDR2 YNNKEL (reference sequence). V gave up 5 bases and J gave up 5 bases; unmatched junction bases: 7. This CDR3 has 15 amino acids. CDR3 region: CASSIGQGGNEKLFF. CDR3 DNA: TGTGCCAGCAGCATCGGACAGGGAGGGAATGAAAAACTGTTTTTT.

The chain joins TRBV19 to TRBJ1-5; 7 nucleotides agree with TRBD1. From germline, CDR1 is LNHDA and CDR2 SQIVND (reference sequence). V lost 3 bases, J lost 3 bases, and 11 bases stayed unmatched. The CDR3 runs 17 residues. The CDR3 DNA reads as TGTGCCAGTAGTATTGAACAGGGGTATGGGGTCAATCAGCCCCAGCATTTT. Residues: CASSIEQGYGVNQPQHF.

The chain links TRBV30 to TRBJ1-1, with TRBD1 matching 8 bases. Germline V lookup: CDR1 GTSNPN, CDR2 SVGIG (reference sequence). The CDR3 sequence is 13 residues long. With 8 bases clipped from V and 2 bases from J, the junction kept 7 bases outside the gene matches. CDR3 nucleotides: TGTGCCGGCGGGACAGGCGAAAACACTGAAGCTTTCTTT. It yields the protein CAGGTGENTEAFF.

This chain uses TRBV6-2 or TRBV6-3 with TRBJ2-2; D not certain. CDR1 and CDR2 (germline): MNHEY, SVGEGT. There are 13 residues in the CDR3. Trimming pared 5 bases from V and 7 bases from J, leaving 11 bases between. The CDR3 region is CASSMALNGELFF. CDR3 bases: TGTGCCAGCAGTATGGCCTTGAACGGGGAGCTGTTTTTT.

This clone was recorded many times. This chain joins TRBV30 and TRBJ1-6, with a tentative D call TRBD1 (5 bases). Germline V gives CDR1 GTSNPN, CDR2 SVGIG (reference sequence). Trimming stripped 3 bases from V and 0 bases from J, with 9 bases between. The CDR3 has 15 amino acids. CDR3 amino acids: CAWSGGSSYNSPLHF. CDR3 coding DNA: TGTGCCTGGAGCGGGGGGAGCTCCTATAATTCACCCCTCCACTTT.

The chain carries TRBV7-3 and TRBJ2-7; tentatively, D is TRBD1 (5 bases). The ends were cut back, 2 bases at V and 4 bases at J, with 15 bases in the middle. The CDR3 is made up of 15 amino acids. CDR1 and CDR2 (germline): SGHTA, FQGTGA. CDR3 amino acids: CASSLFRQFRYEQYF. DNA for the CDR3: TGTGCCAGCAGCTTATTCCGACAGTTTCGATACGAGCAGTACTTC.

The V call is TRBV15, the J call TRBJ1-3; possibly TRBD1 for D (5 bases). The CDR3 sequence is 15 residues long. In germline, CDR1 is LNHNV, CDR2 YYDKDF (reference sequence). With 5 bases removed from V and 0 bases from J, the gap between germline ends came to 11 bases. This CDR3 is CATSPDSNSGNTIYF. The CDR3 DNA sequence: TGTGCCACCAGCCCCGACAGCAACTCTGGAAACACCATATATTTT.

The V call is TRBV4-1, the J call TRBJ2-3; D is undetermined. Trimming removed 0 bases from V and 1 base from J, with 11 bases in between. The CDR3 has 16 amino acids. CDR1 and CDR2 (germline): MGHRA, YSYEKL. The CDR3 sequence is CASSQEDWNRTDTQYF. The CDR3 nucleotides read TGCGCCAGCAGCCAAGAAGACTGGAATCGCACAGATACGCAGTATTTT.

The CDR3 reads CASSLGGGSNTGELFF. CDR3 sequence (DNA): TGTGCCAGCAGCTTGGGCGGGGGGAGTAACACCGGGGAGCTGTTTTTT. V usage is TRBV5-4 and J usage is TRBJ2-2; 8 positions agree with TRBD2. CDR3 length: 16 residues. Germline CDR1 SGHNT, CDR2 YYREEE (reference sequence). Trimming removed 0 bases from V and 2 bases from J; junction bases left unmatched: 3.

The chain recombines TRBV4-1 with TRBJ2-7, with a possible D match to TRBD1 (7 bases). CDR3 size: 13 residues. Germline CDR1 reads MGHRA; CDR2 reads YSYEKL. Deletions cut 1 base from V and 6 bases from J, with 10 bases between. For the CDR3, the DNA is TGCGCCAGCAGCCAAGGACAGGGAGGCGAGCAGTACTTC. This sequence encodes CASSQGQGGEQYF.

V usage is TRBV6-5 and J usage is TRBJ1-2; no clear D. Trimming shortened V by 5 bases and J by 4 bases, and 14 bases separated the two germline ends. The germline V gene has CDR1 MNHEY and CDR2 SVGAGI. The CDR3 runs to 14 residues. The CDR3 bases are TGTGCCAGCAGTACAGCCGGAGGCGGCTATGGCTACACCTTC. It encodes CASSTAGGGYGYTF.

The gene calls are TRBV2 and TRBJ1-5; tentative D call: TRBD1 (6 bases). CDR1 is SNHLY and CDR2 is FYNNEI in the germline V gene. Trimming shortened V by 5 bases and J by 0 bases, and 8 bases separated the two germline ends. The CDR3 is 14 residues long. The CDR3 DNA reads TGTGCCAGCAGTTCGGACAGTAGCAATCAGCCCCAGCATTTT. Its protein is CASSSDSSNQPQHF.

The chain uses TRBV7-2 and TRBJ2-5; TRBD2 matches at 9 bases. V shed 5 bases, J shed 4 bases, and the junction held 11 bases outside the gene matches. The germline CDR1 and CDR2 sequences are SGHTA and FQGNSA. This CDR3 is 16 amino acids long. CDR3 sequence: CASSPMLLAGRETQYF. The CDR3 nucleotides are TGTGCCAGCAGCCCTATGTTGCTAGCGGGGAGAGAGACCCAGTACTTC.

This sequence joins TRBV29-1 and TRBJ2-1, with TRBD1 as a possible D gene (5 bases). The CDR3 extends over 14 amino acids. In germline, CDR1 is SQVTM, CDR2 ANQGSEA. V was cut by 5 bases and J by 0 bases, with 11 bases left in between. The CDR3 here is CSVWGPYSYNEQFF. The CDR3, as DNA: TGCAGCGTTTGGGGCCCCTACTCCTACAATGAGCAGTTCTTC.

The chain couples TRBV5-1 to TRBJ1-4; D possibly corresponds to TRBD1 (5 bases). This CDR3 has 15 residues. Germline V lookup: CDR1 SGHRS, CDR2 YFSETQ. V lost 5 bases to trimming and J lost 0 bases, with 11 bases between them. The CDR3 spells CASRPDSTTNEKLFF. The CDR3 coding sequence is TGCGCCAGCAGACCCGACAGTACAACTAATGAAAAACTGTTTTTT.

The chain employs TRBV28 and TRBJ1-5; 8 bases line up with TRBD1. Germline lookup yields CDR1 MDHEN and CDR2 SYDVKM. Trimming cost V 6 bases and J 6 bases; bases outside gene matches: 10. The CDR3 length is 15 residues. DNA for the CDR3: TGTGCCAGCAGGCCGACAGGGGCCCTCGGTCAGCCCCAGCATTTT. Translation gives CASRPTGALGQPQHF.

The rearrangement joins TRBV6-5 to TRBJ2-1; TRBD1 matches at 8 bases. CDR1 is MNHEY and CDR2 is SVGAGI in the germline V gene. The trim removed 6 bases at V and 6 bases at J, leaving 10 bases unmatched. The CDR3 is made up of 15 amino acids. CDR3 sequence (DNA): TGTGCCAGCAGCCAGACGGGGACAGGCGGCAATGAGCAGTTCTTC. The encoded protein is CASSQTGTGGNEQFF.

The CDR3 here is CASSMGTQNTEAFF. The CDR3 DNA is TGCGCCAGCAGCATGGGGACTCAGAACACTGAAGCTTTCTTT. J is TRBJ1-1 and V is TRBV5-1, with D possibly being TRBD1 (5 bases). CDR3 size: 14 residues. The ends were cut back, 4 bases at V and 1 base at J, with 11 bases in the middle. CDR1 SGHRS and CDR2 YFSETQ come from the germline V gene. Based on the CDR3 plus reference TRBV5-1 and TRBJ1-1, the full variable domain is KAGVTQTPRYLIKTRGQQVTLSCSPISGHRSVSWYQQTPGQGLQFLFEYFSETQRNKGNFPGRFSGRQFSNSRSEMNVSTLELGDSALYLCASSMGTQNTEAFFGQGTRLTVV.